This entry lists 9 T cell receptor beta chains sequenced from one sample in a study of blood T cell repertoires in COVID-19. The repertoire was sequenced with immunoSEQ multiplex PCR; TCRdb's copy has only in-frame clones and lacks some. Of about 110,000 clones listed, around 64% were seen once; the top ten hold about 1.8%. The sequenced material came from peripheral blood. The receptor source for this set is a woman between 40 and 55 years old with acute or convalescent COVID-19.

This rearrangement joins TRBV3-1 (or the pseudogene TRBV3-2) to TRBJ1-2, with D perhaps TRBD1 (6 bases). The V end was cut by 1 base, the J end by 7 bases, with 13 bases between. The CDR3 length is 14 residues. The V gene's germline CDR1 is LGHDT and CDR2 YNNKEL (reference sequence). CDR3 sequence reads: CASSQGTGFFGYTF. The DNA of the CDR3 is TGTGCCAGCAGCCAAGGTACAGGGTTCTTTGGCTACACCTTC.

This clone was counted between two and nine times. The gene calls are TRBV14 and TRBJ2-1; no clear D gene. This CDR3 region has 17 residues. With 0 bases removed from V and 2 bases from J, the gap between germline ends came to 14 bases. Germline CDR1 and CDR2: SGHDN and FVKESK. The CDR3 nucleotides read TGTGCCAGCAGCCAAGAATTCGGTCTTCCTGCCTACAATGAGCAGTTCTTC. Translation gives CASSQEFGLPAYNEQFF.

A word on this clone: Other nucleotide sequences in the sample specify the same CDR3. CDR3 in amino acids: CASSHPDRAYEQYF. In nucleotides, the CDR3 is TGCGCCAGCAGCCACCCAGACAGGGCTTACGAGCAGTACTTC. The chain carries TRBV4-1 and TRBJ2-7; 7 bases fit TRBD1. V lost 3 bases and J lost 4; bases outside the gene matches: 6. The V gene's germline CDR1 is MGHRA and CDR2 YSYEKL. This CDR3 contains 14 residues.

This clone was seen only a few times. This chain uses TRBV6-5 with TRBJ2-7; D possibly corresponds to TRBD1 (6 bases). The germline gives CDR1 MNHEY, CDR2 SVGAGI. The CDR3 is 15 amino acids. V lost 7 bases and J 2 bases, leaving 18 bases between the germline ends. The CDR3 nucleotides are TGTGCCAGCACGCAGACCGGGACACCGGCCTACGAGCAGTACTTC. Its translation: CASTQTGTPAYEQYF.

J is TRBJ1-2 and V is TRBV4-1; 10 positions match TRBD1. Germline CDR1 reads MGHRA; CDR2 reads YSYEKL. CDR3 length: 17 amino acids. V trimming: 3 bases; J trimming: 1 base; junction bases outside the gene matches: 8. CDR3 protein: CASSQDRQGADNYGYTF. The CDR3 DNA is TGCGCCAGCAGCCAGGACAGACAGGGGGCGGATAACTATGGCTACACCTTC.

CDR3 coding DNA: TGTGCCAGCATCCCCGGCGAGGGTTGGAACACTGAAGCTTTCTTT. As protein: CASIPGEGWNTEAFF. V is TRBV7-9 and J is TRBJ1-1; no clear D. In germline, CDR1 is SEHNR, CDR2 FQNEAQ (reference sequence). Trimming cost V 7 bases and J 1 base, with 16 bases left between them. The CDR3 is made up of 15 amino acids.

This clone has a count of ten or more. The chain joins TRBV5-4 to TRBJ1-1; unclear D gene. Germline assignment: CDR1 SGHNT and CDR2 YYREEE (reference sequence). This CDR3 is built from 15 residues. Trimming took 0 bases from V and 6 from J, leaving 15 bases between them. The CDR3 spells CASSLGPRDDSEAFF. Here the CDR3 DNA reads TGTGCCAGCAGCTTGGGCCCCCGGGATGACTCTGAAGCTTTCTTT.

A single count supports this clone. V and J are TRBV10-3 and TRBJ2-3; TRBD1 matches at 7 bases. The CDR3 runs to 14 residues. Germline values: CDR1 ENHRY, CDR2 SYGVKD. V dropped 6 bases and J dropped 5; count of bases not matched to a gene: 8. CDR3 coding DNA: TGTGCCATCAGCCCCGGGACAGAAGGAGATACGCAGTATTTT. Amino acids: CAISPGTEGDTQYF.

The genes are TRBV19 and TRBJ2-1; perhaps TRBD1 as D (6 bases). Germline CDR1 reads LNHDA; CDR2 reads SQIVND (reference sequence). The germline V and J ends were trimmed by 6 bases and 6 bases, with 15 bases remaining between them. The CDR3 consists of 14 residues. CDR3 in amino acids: CASRRGSWGNEQFF. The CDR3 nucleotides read TGTGCCAGTAGAAGGGGGTCGTGGGGCAATGAGCAGTTCTTC.